Following are 26 T cell receptor beta chains from one sample sequenced in a study of blood T cell repertoires in COVID-19. The method was immunoSEQ multiplex PCR; TCRdb's version includes in-frame clones alone and lacks a portion of them. The sample yields 25,000 to 40,000 clones, roughly 88% seen once. The sequenced sample consisted of peripheral blood. The receptors were sampled from a man in his 70s with active or convalescent COVID-19.

This chain links TRBV19 with TRBJ1-1; 9 nucleotides agree with TRBD1. There are 14 residues in the CDR3. Losses at the gene ends were 3 bases for V and 10 bases for J; bases not matched to a gene: 9. Germline V gene sequence: CDR1 LNHDA, CDR2 SQIVND (reference sequence). The CDR3 DNA reads as TGTGCCAGTAGTATCAGTGGAACGGGACAGGGAGCTTTCTTT. Its protein is CASSISGTGQGAFF.

A single count supports this clone. The chain recombines TRBV7-3 with TRBJ1-1, with a tentative D call TRBD1 (6 bases). The germline V and J ends were trimmed by 5 bases and 2 bases, with 12 bases remaining between them. Per germline, CDR1 SGHTA and CDR2 FQGTGA. CDR3 size: 14 residues. CDR3 protein: CASSRQGSNTEAFF. The CDR3 DNA is TGTGCCAGCAGCCGCCAGGGGAGTAACACTGAAGCTTTCTTT.

This clone has only a few counts. CDR3 region: CASSLNPREEKLFF. The CDR3, as DNA: TGTGCCAGCAGCTTAAACCCACGGGAGGAAAAACTGTTTTTT. The J gene is TRBJ1-4, the V gene TRBV11-2; D uncertain. The CDR3 runs to 14 residues. CDR1 is SGHAT and CDR2 is FQNNGV in the germline V gene. Trimming cost V 2 bases and J 8 bases, with 12 bases left between them.

This clone was counted a single time. The chain links TRBV7-2 to TRBJ2-3; 8 bases are a match to TRBD2. V trimming: 6 bases; J trimming: 4 bases; junction bases outside the gene matches: 9. CDR1 SGHTA and CDR2 FQGNSA come from the germline V gene. This CDR3 spans 15 amino acids. DNA of the CDR3: TGTGCCAGCAGTCGGGGCTTCGGGGGGGCAGATACGCAGTATTTT. Amino acid sequence: CASSRGFGGADTQYF.

The rearrangement links TRBV19 to TRBJ1-2; 11 nucleotides match TRBD1. CDR1 is LNHDA, CDR2 SQIVND, per germline (reference sequence). J lost 2 bases, V lost 8 bases, and 13 bases had no gene match. The CDR3 is made up of 17 amino acids. The CDR3 DNA sequence: TGTGCCAGTGCGATCTCTCCCCGGACAGGGGGCAACTATGGCTACACCTTC. Translated: CASAISPRTGGNYGYTF. Supplemented by reference TRBV19 and TRBJ1-2, the full variable domain reads DGGITQSPKYLFRKEGQNVTLSCEQNLNHDAMYWYRQDPGQGLRLIYYSQIVNDFQKGDIAEGYSVSREKKESFPLTVTSAQKNPTAFYLCASAISPRTGGNYGYTFGSGTRLTVV.

The rearrangement links TRBV6-5 to TRBJ1-2; 8 bases fit TRBD1. Looked up from germline, CDR1 is MNHEY and CDR2 is SVGAGI. J gave up 7 bases and V 5 bases, and 3 bases lay outside the gene matches. The CDR3 consists of 12 residues. The DNA for the CDR3 is TGTGCCAGCAGTCCCGGGACAGGTGGCTACACCTTC. Protein product: CASSPGTGGYTF.

The chain links TRBV7-2 to TRBJ1-5, with TRBD1 matching over 7 bases. The CDR3 extends over 18 amino acids. J lost 0 bases, V lost 5 bases, and 13 bases had no gene match. Germline V gene sequence: CDR1 SGHTA, CDR2 FQGNSA. The CDR3 loop is CASSNTRDSYYSNQPQHF. DNA of the CDR3: TGTGCCAGCAGCAACACCCGGGACAGTTATTATAGCAATCAGCCCCAGCATTTT.

CDR3 residues: CAPRGRGTGELFF. CDR3 bases: TGTGCCCCTCGGGGCAGGGGCACCGGGGAGCTGTTTTTT. The chain has TRBV28 and TRBJ2-2, with D maybe TRBD1 (6 bases). V dropped 11 bases and J dropped 4 bases, with 14 bases sitting between them. Germline V CDR1 and CDR2: MDHEN, SYDVKM. This CDR3 has 13 residues.

The V and J genes are TRBV5-5 and TRBJ2-1; 7 nucleotides line up with TRBD1. CDR1 is SGHKS, CDR2 YYEKEE, per germline (reference sequence). Trimming at V came to 5 bases and at J to 5 bases, leaving 7 bases not matched to a gene. CDR3 size: 14 residues. The CDR3 DNA is TGTGCCAGCAGGGAGAGGGACAGTCACAATGAGCAGTTCTTC. Translating it yields CASRERDSHNEQFF.

The J gene is TRBJ2-7, the V gene TRBV2; 7 nucleotides match TRBD1. The CDR3 covers 15 residues. Germline V gene sequence: CDR1 SNHLY, CDR2 FYNNEI. V lost 1 base to trimming and J lost 2 bases; unmatched junction nucleotides: 5. The CDR3, as DNA: TGTGCCAGCAGTGAAGGGACAGGAAGAACCTACGAGCAGTACTTC. Residues: CASSEGTGRTYEQYF.

This clone is a singleton in its sample. The V call is TRBV19, the J call TRBJ1-2; D is perhaps TRBD1 (5 bases). From germline, CDR1 is LNHDA and CDR2 SQIVND (reference sequence). There are 14 residues in the CDR3. V was clipped by 3 bases and J by 5 bases, with 13 bases between them. The DNA for the CDR3 is TGTGCCAGTAGTATCCCGGGACGGGGGTATGGCTACACCTTC. Its translation is CASSIPGRGYGYTF.

This chain connects TRBV5-1 to TRBJ2-7, with TRBD2 as a possible D gene (5 bases). This CDR3 comprises 15 residues. V lost 5 bases and J lost 6, with 21 bases in between. The germline V gene encodes CDR1 SGHRS and CDR2 YFSETQ. CDR3 sequence (DNA): TGCGCCAGCAGTATGACATCGGGAACCTCCGGCGAGCAGTACTTC. Translated: CASSMTSGTSGEQYF.

The chain uses TRBV7-9 and TRBJ2-3; 7 bases agree with TRBD1. The CDR3 loop spans 14 amino acids. The germline V gene encodes CDR1 SEHNR and CDR2 FQNEAQ (reference sequence). V was clipped by 4 bases and J by 4 bases; unmatched bases: 5. In DNA form, the CDR3 reads TGTGCCAGCAGCTCCTACAGGGGTCCAGATACGCAGTATTTT. It yields the protein CASSSYRGPDTQYF.

The V and J genes are TRBV7-2 and TRBJ2-1; D remains ambiguous. This CDR3 is 14 amino acids long. From germline, CDR1 is SGHTA and CDR2 FQGNSA. V lost 2 bases to trimming and J lost 3 bases, with 8 bases between them. The CDR3 loop reads CASSLLNSYNEQFF. The CDR3 region has the DNA TGTGCCAGCAGCTTATTGAACAGCTACAATGAGCAGTTCTTC. Combining the CDR3 with reference TRBV7-2 and TRBJ2-1 gives the whole variable domain GAGVSQSPSNKVTEKGKDVELRCDPISGHTALYWYRQSLGQGLEFLIYFQGNSAPDKSGLPSDRFSAERTGGSVSTLTIQRTQQEDSAVYLCASSLLNSYNEQFFGPGTRLTVL.

This clone was observed once. The V call is TRBV6-5, the J call TRBJ2-5, with D maybe TRBD1 (5 bases). From germline, CDR1 is MNHEY and CDR2 SVGAGI. The CDR3 contains 13 residues. V was pared by 6 bases and J by 4 bases, with 12 bases between. This chain's CDR3 is CASSRRTRETQYF. CDR3 bases: TGTGCCAGCAGCCGTCGGACAAGAGAGACCCAGTACTTC.

V gene TRBV7-9 combines with J gene TRBJ1-1, with D tentatively TRBD1 (6 bases). CDR3 length: 14 residues. Germline CDR1 reads SEHNR; CDR2 reads FQNEAQ (reference sequence). Trimming removed 1 base at V and 2 bases at J, with 8 bases between. In DNA form, the CDR3 reads TGTGCCAGCAGCTTAGGGACAGCCAACACTGAAGCTTTCTTT. It yields the protein CASSLGTANTEAFF.

The chain employs TRBV19 and TRBJ1-4; 9 bases map to TRBD1. Germline CDR1 LNHDA, CDR2 SQIVND (reference sequence). With 7 bases clipped from V and 8 bases from J, the junction kept 8 bases outside the gene matches. The CDR3 is made up of 14 amino acids. The CDR3 region has the DNA TGTGCCAGTACCGCAGACAGGGGGGGAGAAAAACTGTTTTTT. The encoded protein is CASTADRGGEKLFF.

This sequence joins TRBV20-1 and TRBJ1-1; unclear D gene. Germline-derived CDR1 and CDR2 are DFQATT and SNEGSKA (reference sequence). The V end lost 3 bases, the J end lost 5 bases, and 7 bases lay between the germline ends. The CDR3 sequence is 11 residues long. CDR3 sequence: CSARIRTEAFF. Written as DNA, the CDR3 is TGCAGTGCTAGGATTAGAACTGAAGCTTTCTTT.

The chain has TRBV5-1 and TRBJ2-3; the match to TRBD1 covers 7 bases. Losses at the gene ends were 3 bases for V and 1 base for J; bases not matched to a gene: 5. The CDR3 is made up of 15 amino acids. Germline V gene lookup returns CDR1 SGHRS and CDR2 YFSETQ. CDR3 in amino acids: CASSSTGTGTDTQYF. CDR3 bases: TGCGCCAGCAGCTCGACAGGGACGGGCACAGATACGCAGTATTTT.

The rearrangement joins TRBV18 to TRBJ1-1; the D is unclear. The germline gives CDR1 KGHSH, CDR2 LQKENI. Trimming shortened V by 5 bases and J by 1 base, and 5 bases separated the two germline ends. This CDR3 has 12 amino acids. CDR3: CASSNRNTEAFF. CDR3 nucleotide sequence: TGTGCCAGCTCAAACAGGAACACTGAAGCTTTCTTT.

The gene calls are TRBV9 and TRBJ1-4; D remains ambiguous. The V end lost 0 bases, the J end lost 5 bases, and 11 bases lay between the germline ends. Germline V gene sequence: CDR1 SGDLS, CDR2 YYNGEE. The CDR3 is made up of 15 amino acids. The CDR3 DNA reads TGTGCCAGCAGCGTAGGAGGACTGGTGAATGAAAAACTGTTTTTT. It translates to CASSVGGLVNEKLFF.

The rearrangement joins TRBV6-6 to TRBJ1-5; TRBD1 agrees at 7 bases. V shed 4 bases and J 4 bases; nucleotides not matched to a gene: 7. The CDR3 consists of 15 residues. The germline V gene has CDR1 MNHNY and CDR2 SVGAGI (reference sequence). The CDR3 nucleotides are TGTGCCAGCAGTTCCAGGGGACAGATGAATCAGCCCCAGCATTTT. It yields the protein CASSSRGQMNQPQHF.

The chain is built from TRBV6-5 and TRBJ1-1; 10 bases fit TRBD1. J lost 5 bases, V lost 10 bases, and 7 bases had no gene match. The CDR3 runs 13 residues. Germline CDR1 reads MNHEY; CDR2 reads SVGAGI. This chain's CDR3 is CATRGQGSTEAFF. The CDR3 DNA is TGTGCCACACGGGGACAGGGGAGTACTGAAGCTTTCTTT.

The chain is built from TRBV29-1 and TRBJ2-7, with D unresolved. V was trimmed by 6 bases and J by 0 bases, leaving 12 bases between them. The CDR3 has 13 amino acids. The germline V gene encodes CDR1 SQVTM and CDR2 ANQGSEA. CDR3 sequence: CSVRDTHSYEQYF. For the CDR3, the DNA is TGCAGCGTCCGCGACACGCACTCCTACGAGCAGTACTTC.

The chain is built from TRBV18 and TRBJ1-1; D gene unclear. The germline gives CDR1 KGHSH, CDR2 LQKENI. The CDR3 is 14 residues long. Trimming stripped 0 bases from V and 1 base from J, with 6 bases between. The CDR3 DNA reads TGTGCCAGCTCACCACCACCAGGGAACACTGAAGCTTTCTTT. This encodes CASSPPPGNTEAFF. Using reference TRBV18 and TRBJ1-1 for the parts outside the CDR3, the full variable domain is NAGVMQNPRHLVRRRGQEARLRCSPMKGHSHVYWYRQLPEEGLKFMVYLQKENIIDESGMPKERFSAEFPKEGPSILRIQQVVRGDSAAYFCASSPPPGNTEAFFGQGTRLTVV.

The chain recombines TRBV11-1 with TRBJ1-5, with D maybe TRBD1 (5 bases). Germline V CDR1 and CDR2: SGHAT, FQDESV (reference sequence). This CDR3 is 13 amino acids long. V lost 1 base, J lost 8 bases, and 9 bases lay in between. Written as DNA, the CDR3 is TGTGCCAGCAGCTTAGATGTCAGGGAGCCCCAGCATTTT. Translation gives CASSLDVREPQHF.